These T cell receptor beta chains were read from a single sample in a study of a mutant IDH1 vaccine in newly diagnosed glioma. The repertoire was sequenced with immunoSEQ multiplex PCR; TCRdb's copy has only in-frame clones and lacks some. The data contain some 60,000 clones, about 80% of them singletons. These TCRs' antigens remain unknown. Source: PBMCs, taken from a glioma patient whose treatment included an IDH1 peptide vaccine. These receptors were collected from a man aged 25 to 40 with glioma. Both conserved end residues are part of each CDR3. Fields, in order: J gene, V gene, clone size, CDR3 protein. Size is omitted from some rows. Given values are once, few, many or a class for expanded clones.

>TRBJ1-5|TRBV5-8|.
CASSLISNQPQHF
>TRBJ1-1|TRBV19|.
CASSPTGGITEAFF
>TRBJ2-3|TRBV19|.
CASSIERASTDTQYF
>TRBJ2-1|TRBV27|.
CASSYWNEQFF
>TRBJ1-1|TRBV6-5|.
CASTRAVGTEAFF
>TRBJ1-2|TRBV27|.
CASSFTLTGEGYTF
>TRBJ2-5|TRBV28|few
CASSRKLAPFETQYF
>TRBJ1-1|TRBV5-8|.
CASSLVAAEAFF
>TRBJ1-6|TRBV5-1|few
CASSPGTGVNSPLHF
>TRBJ2-3|TRBV29-1|few
CSVEGGGDTQYF
>TRBJ2-5|TRBV30|.
CAWNRGLRQETQYF
>TRBJ2-5|TRBV4-3|.
CASSQFTHQETQYF
>TRBJ1-5|TRBV19|few
CASDGGGFQPQHF
>TRBJ1-2|TRBV28|.
CASRGPTGPDAGTYGYTF
>TRBJ1-1|TRBV4-2|.
CASSQVLSVNTEAFF
>TRBJ1-5|TRBV4-2|few
CASSQDSNQPQHF
>TRBJ1-2|TRBV5-6|once
CASSLDRAGYGYTF
>TRBJ2-3|TRBV4-1|.
CASSLAMGDGSTDTQYF
>TRBJ2-1|TRBV18|.
CASSPPETGMSNEQFF
>TRBJ1-4|TRBV7-9|.
CASSLVREKLFF
>TRBJ2-3|TRBV28|.
CASSPGGLRGDTQYF
>TRBJ2-4|TRBV5-1|once
CASSSLDLAKNIQYF
>TRBJ2-7|TRBV7-9|.
CASSFDPSGLKYEQYF
>TRBJ2-5|TRBV11-2|.
CASSVSFNQGLETQYF
>TRBJ1-4|TRBV2|.
CASSVGLGNEKLFF
>TRBJ2-1|TRBV4-2|.
CASSQDGGAIYNEQFF
>TRBJ2-7|TRBV6-5|.
CASSHRVTEQYF
>TRBJ1-1|TRBV7-2|few
CASSPRIRQGSDTEAFF
>TRBJ2-7|TRBV6-5|.
CASRSIAGEQYF
>TRBJ2-2|TRBV19|.
CASRNRPEAGELFF
>TRBJ2-3|TRBV27|.
CASSLLAGRSTDTQYF
>TRBJ2-7|TRBV4-1|.
CASSQTIRADLYEQYF
>TRBJ2-5|TRBV6-5|.
CASSYSGQGEETQYF
>TRBJ1-1|TRBV10-3|.
CAIMPRQGSRTEAFF
>TRBJ2-1|TRBV11-2|once
CASSFRYGTSAPGNEQFF
>TRBJ1-2|TRBV7-8|once
CASSLDLSVGYTF
>TRBJ1-5|TRBV6-6|.
CASSYSGSGNQPQHF
>TRBJ2-2|TRBV5-1|.
CASSSSGLTGELFF
>TRBJ2-7|TRBV4-2|.
CASSQLDRVSEQYF
>TRBJ2-3|TRBV28|.
CASRPTTDTQYF
>TRBJ1-1|TRBV30|.
CAWSVGATEAFF
>TRBJ2-3|TRBV6-1|.
CAISDPRTGGPDTQYF
>TRBJ2-1|TRBV9|.
CASSVGQGNNEQFF
>TRBJ2-7|TRBV5-4|.
CASSLGLAPYEQYF
>TRBJ1-5|TRBV2|.
CASSVGSIISNQPQHF
>TRBJ1-4|TRBV4-3|.
CASRTSRTGNEKLFF
>TRBJ2-7|TRBV6-1|.
CASKRDRAVGYEQYF
>TRBJ2-3|TRBV21-1|.
CASSKLPAGGYTDTQYF
>TRBJ1-1|TRBV5-5|.
CASSGGGTANTEAFF